This TCR beta chain was identified during a study of blood T cell repertoires in COVID-19. The ends were cut back, 1 base at V and 3 bases at J, with 12 bases in the middle. CDR3 length equals 16 residues. CDR1 and CDR2 from the germline V gene are LGHNA and YSLEER. Profiling relied on immunoSEQ multiplex PCR, and the TCRdb table lists in-frame clones only, not all of them. Of about 340,000 clones listed, approximately 92% are singletons. Symptom resolution, clearance, or two negative PCRs marked donors in Cohort 3 as recovered. V gene TRBV4-3 combines with J gene TRBJ2-2, with D tentatively TRBD1 (6 bases). Material: PBMCs or T cells enriched from blood (not recorded which). The TCR was taken from a woman in her thirties who had recovered from COVID-19. The CDR3 here is CASSQAVGGHTGELFF. The CDR3 DNA sequence: TGCGCCAGCAGCCAAGCGGTAGGGGGACACACCGGGGAGCTGTTTTTT.